This T cell receptor beta chain was profiled in a study of CD8 T cells in Susac syndrome. Regarding the study as a whole: An acknowledgment was made by the study that its TCR sequencing and HLA analysis involved relatively few individuals.

The authors reverse transcribed roughly 0.5 to 1 ug RNA with random hexamers. Across 54 Vbeta and 13 Jbeta, immunoSEQ multiplex PCR amplified TCR beta CDR3. A single record per CDR3 protein comes from TCRdb applying MiXCR to the immunoSEQ multiplex PCR reads. The table lists 110,000 or so distinct CDR3 sequences, 85% to 95% of them singletons. The controls, all healthy donors, were matched for age and sex. TEMRA cells were FACS-enriched, with CD8+ and CD4+ T cells isolated negatively. The CDR3 runs to 15 residues. Germline CDR1 reads MNHNY; CDR2 reads SVGAGI (reference sequence). V lost 5 bases and J 6 bases, leaving 17 bases between the germline ends. For this clonotype: Antigen specificity is unknown.

The sequence was obtained from a human donor in good health. Sequenced material: CD8+ T cells from PBMCs. This sequence joins TRBV6-6 and TRBJ2-1; weak D call: TRBD2 (6 bases). CDR3: CASSDRGGYRNEQFF. In DNA, the CDR3 is TGTGCCAGCAGTGACCGTGGGGGGTATCGCAATGAGCAGTTCTTC.